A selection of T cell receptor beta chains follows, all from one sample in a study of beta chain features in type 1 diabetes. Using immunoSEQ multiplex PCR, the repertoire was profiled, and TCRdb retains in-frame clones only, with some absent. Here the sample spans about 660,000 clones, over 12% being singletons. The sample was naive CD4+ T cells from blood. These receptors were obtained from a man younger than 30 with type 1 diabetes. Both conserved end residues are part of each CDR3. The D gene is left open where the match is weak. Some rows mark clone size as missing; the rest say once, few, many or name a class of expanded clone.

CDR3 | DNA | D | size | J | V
CASTPGRDNQPQHF | TGTGCCAGCACCCCGGGGCGGGACAATCAGCCCCAGCATTTT | - | - | TRBJ1-5 | TRBV7-2
CASSRQPTSGGAKNIQYF | TGTGCCAGCAGCCGTCAACCCACTAGCGGGGGGGCCAAAAACATTCAGTACTTC | TRBD2 | - | TRBJ2-4 | TRBV4-2
CASNPPAGGPGEQFF | TGTGCCAGCAACCCCCCAGCGGGGGGGCCTGGTGAGCAGTTCTTC | TRBD2 | few | TRBJ2-1 | TRBV6-5
CASSPPGQVGNTEAFF | TGTGCCAGCAGCCCTCCCGGGCAGGTGGGGAACACTGAAGCTTTCTTT | - | few | TRBJ1-1 | TRBV11-1
CAWSVRGNQPQHF | TGTGCCTGGAGTGTCAGGGGCAATCAGCCCCAGCATTTT | - | few | TRBJ1-5 | TRBV30
CASSPLPFF | TGTGCCAGCAGCCCGTTACCGTTCTTC | - | - | TRBJ2-1 | TRBV7-9
CASSEQPQITDTQYF | TGTGCCAGCAGTGAACAGCCGCAAATCACAGATACGCAGTATTTT | - | - | TRBJ2-3 | TRBV25-1
CASSATGQEGQPQHF | TGTGCCAGCAGTGCTACCGGGCAGGAAGGCCAGCCCCAGCATTTT | - | - | TRBJ1-5 | TRBV6-4
CASSSGTGGYREQYF | TGTGCCAGCAGCTCGGGGACAGGGGGGTACCGCGAGCAGTACTTC | TRBD1 | few | TRBJ2-7 | TRBV7-2
CASSFAIGGEESEAFF | TGTGCCAGCAGTTTTGCAATCGGGGGCGAGGAGTCTGAAGCTTTCTTT | - | - | TRBJ1-1 | TRBV27
CASSLVPESTDTQYF | TGCGCCAGCAGCTTGGTACCAGAAAGCACAGATACGCAGTATTTT | - | few | TRBJ2-3 | TRBV5-1
CASATSPESGLYEQYF | TGTGCTAGTGCGACTTCCCCTGAATCCGGCCTTTACGAGCAGTACTTC | - | few | TRBJ2-7 | TRBV12-5
CASSLRGNTIYF | TGTGCCAGCAGTTTAAGGGGAAACACCATATATTTT | - | - | TRBJ1-3 | TRBV28
CASSLAQSNEKLFF | TGTGCCAGCAGCTTAGCCCAGAGCAATGAAAAACTGTTTTTT | - | - | TRBJ1-4 | TRBV7-9
CASRQGTFGYEQYF | TGTGCCAGCAGACAAGGGACTTTCGGCTACGAGCAGTACTTC | - | few | TRBJ2-7 | TRBV28
CASSLAGTGGEQYF | TGTGCTAGCAGCTTGGCCGGGACAGGGGGTGAGCAGTACTTC | TRBD1 | few | TRBJ2-7 | TRBV7-7
CASSPPLTGGRGNEQFF | TGTGCCAGCTCACCCCCCCTCACAGGGGGGCGCGGGAATGAGCAGTTCTTC | TRBD1 | - | TRBJ2-1 | TRBV18
CAWTPTGTSGKLEQYF | TGTGCCTGGACCCCGACCGGGACTAGCGGGAAGTTAGAGCAGTACTTC | TRBD2 | few | TRBJ2-7 | TRBV30
CASSRGQGAGETQYF | TGTGCCAGCAGCCGGGGACAGGGGGCTGGGGAGACCCAGTACTTC | TRBD1 | few | TRBJ2-5 | TRBV11-2
CASSAAVGTTDTQYF | TGTGCCAGCAGCGCCGCCGTGGGGACCACAGATACGCAGTATTTT | - | - | TRBJ2-3 | TRBV7-2
CATSGHGEHRYEQYF | TGTGCCACCAGCGGCCACGGAGAGCATCGGTACGAGCAGTACTTC | - | - | TRBJ2-7 | TRBV15
CASSAGGNTGELFF | TGTGCCAGCAGTGCAGGGGGGAACACCGGGGAGCTGTTTTTT | TRBD1 | - | TRBJ2-2 | TRBV2
CASKPSGRGSYEQYF | TGTGCCAGCAAACCTAGCGGGAGGGGTTCCTACGAGCAGTACTTC | TRBD2 | - | TRBJ2-7 | TRBV30
CASSVEGFSNQPQHF | TGTGCCAGCAGCGTAGAGGGGTTTAGCAATCAGCCCCAGCATTTT | - | few | TRBJ1-5 | TRBV9
CASSFHRSSYNEQFF | TGTGCCAGCAGCTTCCACAGGAGCTCCTACAATGAGCAGTTCTTC | - | - | TRBJ2-1 | TRBV7-9
CASSGAGTGPETQYF | TGTGCCAGCAGTGGCGCTGGGACAGGGCCGGAGACCCAGTACTTC | TRBD1 | - | TRBJ2-5 | TRBV2
CASSRGGSNQPQHF | TGTGCCAGCAGCCGGGGGGGCAGCAATCAGCCCCAGCATTTT | - | few | TRBJ1-5 | TRBV5-4
CASSLRVVNQETQYF | TGTGCCAGCAGCTTGAGAGTTGTGAACCAAGAGACCCAGTACTTC | - | few | TRBJ2-5 | TRBV5-6
CASSLGQASYEQYF | TGCGCCAGCAGCCTAGGACAGGCCTCCTACGAGCAGTACTTC | TRBD1 | few | TRBJ2-7 | TRBV5-1
CASSPHLQGTLVRPQHF | TGTGCCAGCAGTCCCCACCTTCAGGGTACCCTGGTCAGGCCCCAGCATTTT | - | - | TRBJ1-5 | TRBV2
CASSPGLADSYEQYF | TGCGCCAGCTCCCCGGGACTAGCGGACTCCTACGAGCAGTACTTC | TRBD2 | - | TRBJ2-7 | TRBV5-1
CASSALGGSSYNEQFF | TGTGCCAGCAGCGCCCTGGGCGGGAGCTCCTACAATGAGCAGTTCTTC | TRBD2 | few | TRBJ2-1 | TRBV7-2
CASSIKTTGSYEQYF | TGCGCCAGCAGCATAAAAACGACAGGGTCCTACGAGCAGTACTTC | TRBD1 | few | TRBJ2-7 | TRBV5-1
CASSYSRTGMGETQYF | TGTGCCAGCAGTTACTCGAGGACGGGGATGGGAGAGACCCAGTACTTC | - | few | TRBJ2-5 | TRBV6-5
CSVVGARETQYF | TGCAGCGTTGTGGGGGCTCGAGAGACCCAGTACTTC | - | few | TRBJ2-5 | TRBV29-1
CASSPGGVAGGNEQFF | TGTGCCAGCAGCCCCGGAGGGGTAGCGGGGGGCAATGAGCAGTTCTTC | TRBD2 | few | TRBJ2-1 | TRBV4-2
CASSSGAANQPQHF | TGTGCCAGCAGTTCAGGGGCGGCCAATCAGCCCCAGCATTTT | - | few | TRBJ1-5 | TRBV28
CASSEFYTGELFF | TGTGCCAGCAGTGAATTCTACACCGGGGAGCTGTTTTTT | - | - | TRBJ2-2 | TRBV2
CASGAMNTEAFF | TGTGCCAGCGGAGCTATGAACACTGAAGCTTTCTTT | - | few | TRBJ1-1 | TRBV7-9
CASRESTESSYNEQFF | TGTGCCAGCAGGGAATCGACAGAGAGCTCCTACAATGAGCAGTTCTTC | - | - | TRBJ2-1 | TRBV5-4
CAWSGVLYNEQFF | TGTGCCTGGAGTGGTGTCTTATACAATGAGCAGTTCTTC | - | few | TRBJ2-1 | TRBV30
CASSETSGATRGTQYF | TGTGCCAGCAGTGAGACTAGCGGGGCCACGCGGGGGACCCAGTACTTC | TRBD2 | few | TRBJ2-5 | TRBV25-1
CASSPGLAKNIQYF | TGTGCCAGCTCACCAGGACTAGCCAAAAACATTCAGTACTTC | - | - | TRBJ2-4 | TRBV18
CASSQPLLQGAYEQYF | TGTGCCAGCAGCCAGCCCCTCTTACAGGGGGCGTACGAGCAGTACTTC | TRBD1 | - | TRBJ2-7 | TRBV4-2
CASSLSVVNEQYF | TGTGCCAGCAGCCTTAGCGTAGTAAACGAGCAGTACTTC | - | few | TRBJ2-7 | TRBV7-9
CASSELRETQYF | TGTGCCAGCAGTGAGCTCAGGGAGACCCAGTACTTC | - | - | TRBJ2-5 | TRBV2
CAISESAGSSYEQYF | TGTGCCATCAGTGAGTCCGCGGGTAGCTCCTACGAGCAGTACTTC | - | few | TRBJ2-7 | TRBV10-3
CASSLNSRGPYTDTQYF | TGTGCCAGCAGCTTGAATTCCAGGGGACCTTACACAGATACGCAGTATTTT | - | - | TRBJ2-3 | TRBV5-4
CASRGGLARNEQFF | TGCGCCAGTCGGGGAGGACTAGCGAGGAATGAGCAGTTCTTC | TRBD2 | - | TRBJ2-1 | TRBV5-1
CASSLNALSGANVLTF | TGCGCCAGCAGCTTGAATGCCCTTTCGGGGGCCAACGTCCTGACTTTC | - | - | TRBJ2-6 | TRBV5-1
CASSESQGGDIQYF | TGTGCCAGCAGTGAATCCCAGGGGGGGGACATTCAGTACTTC | - | - | TRBJ2-4 | TRBV25-1
CASSVGLAGGYNEQFF | TGTGCCAGCAGCGTAGGCCTCGCGGGAGGTTACAATGAGCAGTTCTTC | TRBD2 | - | TRBJ2-1 | TRBV9
CASSFIGGTDTEAFF | TGCGCCAGCAGCTTTATCGGGGGTACTGACACTGAAGCTTTCTTT | - | - | TRBJ1-1 | TRBV5-1
CASGNILNYGYTF | TGTGCAAGCGGAAACATCCTCAACTATGGCTACACCTTC | - | - | TRBJ1-2 | TRBV7-9